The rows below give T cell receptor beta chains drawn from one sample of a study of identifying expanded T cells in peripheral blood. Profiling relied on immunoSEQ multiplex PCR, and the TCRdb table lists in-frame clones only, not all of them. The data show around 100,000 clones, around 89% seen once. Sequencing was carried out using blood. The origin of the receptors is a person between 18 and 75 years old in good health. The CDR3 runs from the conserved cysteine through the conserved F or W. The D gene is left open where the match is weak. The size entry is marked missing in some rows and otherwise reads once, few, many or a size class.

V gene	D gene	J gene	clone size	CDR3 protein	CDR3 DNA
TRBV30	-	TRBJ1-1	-	CACLEGGPNTEAFF	TGTGCCTGTTTAGAGGGGGGGCCAAACACTGAAGCTTTCTTT
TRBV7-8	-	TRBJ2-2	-	CASSSNRGAGTGELFF	TGTGCCAGCAGCTCAAACCGGGGGGCGGGCACCGGGGAGCTGTTTTTT
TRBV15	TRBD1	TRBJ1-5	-	CATSRGDSIGQPQHF	TGTGCCACCAGCAGAGGGGACAGTATAGGACAGCCCCAGCATTTT
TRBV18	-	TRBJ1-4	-	CASSRSPTNEKLFF	TGTGCCAGCTCCCGTTCCCCGACTAATGAAAAACTGTTTTTT
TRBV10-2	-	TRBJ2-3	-	CASREVSTDTQYF	TGCGCCAGCAGAGAGGTTAGCACAGATACGCAGTATTTT
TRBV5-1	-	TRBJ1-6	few	CASSLEQTQNSPLHF	TGCGCCAGCAGCTTGGAACAGACTCAGAATTCACCCCTCCACTTT
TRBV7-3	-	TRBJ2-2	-	CASSYTVASAPGELFF	TGTGCCAGCAGCTACACGGTGGCTAGCGCCCCCGGGGAGCTGTTTTTT
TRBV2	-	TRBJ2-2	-	CASTISGITGELFF	TGTGCCAGCACTATTTCAGGGATCACCGGGGAGCTGTTTTTT
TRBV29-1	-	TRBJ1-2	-	CSVDASSRGYGYTF	TGCAGCGTTGACGCCTCCAGCAGGGGCTATGGCTACACCTTC
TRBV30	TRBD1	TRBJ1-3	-	CAWMTGAGNTIYF	TGTGCCTGGATGACAGGGGCTGGAAACACCATATATTTT
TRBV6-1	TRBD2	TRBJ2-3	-	CASSDPSSGGYTDTQYF	TGTGCCAGCAGTGACCCCTCTAGCGGGGGCTACACAGATACGCAGTATTTT
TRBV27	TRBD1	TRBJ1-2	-	CASSPYPDRVAGYTF	TGTGCCAGCAGTCCCTACCCGGACAGGGTTGCTGGCTACACCTTC
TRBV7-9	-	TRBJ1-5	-	CASSFYRDEPQHF	TGTGCCAGCAGCTTCTACCGTGACGAGCCCCAGCATTTT
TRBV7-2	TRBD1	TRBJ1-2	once	CASSLYSGGDYGYTF	TGTGCCAGCAGCTTATACTCAGGGGGCGACTATGGCTACACCTTC
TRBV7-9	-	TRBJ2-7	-	CASSFWAYEQYF	TGTGCCAGCAGCTTCTGGGCCTACGAGCAGTACTTC
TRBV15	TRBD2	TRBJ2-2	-	CATSRLAGNTGELFF	TGTGCCACCAGTAGACTAGCGGGGAACACCGGGGAGCTGTTTTTT
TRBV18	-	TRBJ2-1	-	CASSPPLATSYNEQFF	TGTGCCAGCTCACCACCCCTAGCCACATCCTACAATGAGCAGTTCTTC
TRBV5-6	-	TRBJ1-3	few	CASSRKQGSGNTIYF	TGTGCCAGCAGCCGAAAACAGGGAAGTGGAAACACCATATATTTT
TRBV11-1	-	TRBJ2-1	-	CASSLTAQGMGNEQFF	TGTGCCAGCAGCTTGACCGCCCAGGGAATGGGTAATGAGCAGTTCTTC
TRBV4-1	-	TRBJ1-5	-	CASSQEIGGAPNQPQHF	TGCGCCAGCAGCCAAGAGATCGGGGGGGCGCCTAATCAGCCCCAGCATTTT
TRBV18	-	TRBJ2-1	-	CASSPRGDPEFF	TGTGCCAGCTCACCACGGGGGGATCCGGAGTTCTTC
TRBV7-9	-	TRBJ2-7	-	CASSLIMDREQYF	TGTGCCAGCAGCTTAATTATGGATCGGGAGCAGTACTTC
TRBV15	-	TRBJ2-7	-	CATSREEEQYF	TGTGCCACCAGCAGAGAGGAGGAGCAGTACTTC
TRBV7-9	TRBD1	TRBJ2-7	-	CASSNRQGYEQYF	TGTGCCAGCAGTAACAGACAGGGGTACGAGCAGTACTTC
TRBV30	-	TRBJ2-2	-	CAWDRKNTGELFF	TGTGCCTGGGACCGAAAAAACACCGGGGAGCTGTTTTTT
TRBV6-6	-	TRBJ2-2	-	CASRTGLSTGELFF	TGTGCCAGCAGGACGGGACTTTCGACCGGGGAGCTGTTTTTT
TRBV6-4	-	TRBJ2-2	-	CASREVTNTGELFF	TGTGCCAGCAGAGAAGTCACGAACACCGGGGAGCTGTTTTTT
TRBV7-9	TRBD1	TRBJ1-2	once	CASSPTDRIEANYGYTF	TGTGCCAGCAGCCCTACGGACAGGATAGAGGCTAACTATGGCTACACCTTC
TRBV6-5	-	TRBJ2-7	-	CASRLKQGDEQYF	TGTGCCAGCAGGCTGAAGCAGGGAGACGAGCAGTACTTC
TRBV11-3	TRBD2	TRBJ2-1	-	CASSRTSGRSYNEQFF	TGTGCCAGCAGCCGGACTAGCGGGAGGTCCTACAATGAGCAGTTCTTC
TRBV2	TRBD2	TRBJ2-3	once	CASRVSPSGTDTQYF	TGTGCCAGCAGGGTCTCGCCTAGCGGGACAGATACGCAGTATTTT
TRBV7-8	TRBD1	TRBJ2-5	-	CASSPAARGQSGKETQYF	TGTGCCAGCAGCCCAGCGGCCAGGGGGCAAAGTGGGAAAGAGACCCAGTACTTC
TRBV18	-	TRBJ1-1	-	CASSPTREHRAFF	TGTGCCAGCTCACCGACTCGTGAGCATCGGGCTTTCTTT
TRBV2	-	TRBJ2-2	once	CASSEEGTGELFF	TGTGCCAGCAGTGAAGAGGGCACCGGGGAGCTGTTTTTT
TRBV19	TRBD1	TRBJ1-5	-	CASSLHEDRASQPQHF	TGTGCCAGTAGTCTACATGAAGACAGGGCCAGTCAGCCCCAGCATTTT
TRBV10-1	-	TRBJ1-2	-	CASPGPNNYGYTF	TGCGCCAGCCCAGGTCCCAACAACTATGGCTACACCTTC
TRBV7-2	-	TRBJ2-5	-	CASTASGLGTQYF	TGTGCCAGCACCGCGTCGGGGCTTGGGACCCAGTACTTC
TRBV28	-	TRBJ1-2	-	CASSQLGARGSLYGYTF	TGTGCCAGCAGTCAATTGGGTGCCAGGGGCAGCCTCTATGGCTACACCTTC
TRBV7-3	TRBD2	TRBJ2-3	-	CASSLRGLAGGPTDTQYF	TGTGCCAGCAGCTTACGCGGACTAGCGGGGGGGCCAACAGATACGCAGTATTTT
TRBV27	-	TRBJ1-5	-	CASSFGKLGSNQPQHF	TGTGCCAGCAGTTTCGGTAAGCTCGGTAGCAATCAGCCCCAGCATTTT
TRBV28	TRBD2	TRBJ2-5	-	CASSPDGLALQETQYF	TGTGCCAGCAGTCCAGACGGACTAGCGTTACAAGAGACCCAGTACTTC
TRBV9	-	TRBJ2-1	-	CASSVGRGSYNEQFF	TGTGCCAGCAGCGTAGGGCGGGGATCCTACAATGAGCAGTTCTTC